The next 22 T cell receptor beta chains were all read from a single sample in a study of OX40 agonist ivuxolimab in advanced cancers. Profiling relied on immunoSEQ multiplex PCR, and the TCRdb table lists in-frame clones only, not all of them. The table records approximately 64,000 clones, around 89% of them present only once. Source: CD4+ or CD8+ T cells sorted from blood, taken in a trial of the OX40 agonist ivuxolimab. All receptors derive from an adult with an advanced solid tumor such as melanoma, head and neck, liver or kidney cancer.

The rearrangement uses TRBV30 and TRBJ2-2; TRBD2 might be the D (5 bases). The germline gives CDR1 GTSNPN, CDR2 SVGIG (reference sequence). The CDR3 spans 14 residues. With 2 bases removed from V and 9 bases from J, the gap between germline ends came to 16 bases. CDR3 loop: CAWSYGAASWELFF. CDR3 in DNA: TGTGCCTGGAGTTATGGAGCGGCCAGTTGGGAGCTGTTTTTT.

This clone was seen more than once but under ten times. J is TRBJ1-1 and V is TRBV29-1; no clear D. Trimming stripped 8 bases from V and 1 base from J, with 5 bases between. The V gene's germline CDR1 is SQVTM and CDR2 ANQGSEA. This CDR3 has 10 residues. CDR3: CSTTNTEAFF. The CDR3 DNA reads TGCAGCACCACGAACACTGAAGCTTTCTTT. Variable domain in full (rest from reference TRBV29-1 and TRBJ1-1): SAVISQKPSRDICQRGTSLTIQCQVDSQVTMMFWYRQQPGQSLTLIATANQGSEATYESGFVIDKFPISRPNLTFSTLTVSNMSPEDSSIYLCSTTNTEAFFGQGTRLTVV.

J is TRBJ2-3 and V is TRBV11-1; TRBD1 aligns across 8 bases. Germline CDR1 and CDR2: SGHAT and FQDESV (reference sequence). Trimming at V came to 1 base and at J to 7 bases, leaving 10 bases not matched to a gene. The CDR3 runs to 16 residues. CDR3 sequence reads: CASSLERGQGANTQYF. The CDR3 DNA reads as TGTGCCAGCAGCTTAGAACGTGGACAGGGCGCAAATACGCAGTATTTT. Complete variable domain (other parts from reference TRBV11-1 and TRBJ2-3): EAEVAQSPRYKITEKSQAVAFWCDPISGHATLYWYRQILGQGPELLVQFQDESVVDDSQLPKDRFSAERLKGVDSTLKIQPAELGDSAMYLCASSLERGQGANTQYFGPGTRLTVL.

The chain carries TRBV7-3 and TRBJ2-2; TRBD2 aligns across 7 bases. The CDR3 runs 15 residues. Trimming at V came to 4 bases and at J to 4 bases, leaving 6 bases not matched to a gene. Germline V gene data show CDR1 as SGHTA and CDR2 as FQGTGA. The CDR3 here is CASSSTGTTTGELFF. The CDR3 DNA is TGTGCCAGCAGCTCCACCGGGACTACCACCGGGGAGCTGTTTTTT.

V gene TRBV19 combines with J gene TRBJ2-7; TRBD2 agrees at 11 bases. V shed 3 bases and J 3 bases; nucleotides not matched to a gene: 4. Germline assignment: CDR1 LNHDA and CDR2 SQIVND (reference sequence). The CDR3 contains 15 residues. The CDR3 DNA sequence: TGTGCCAGTAGTATGGCTAGCGGGAGGTACTACGAGCAGTACTTC. Its protein is CASSMASGRYYEQYF.

The J gene is TRBJ2-7, the V gene TRBV10-3, with no clear D. Germline-derived CDR1 and CDR2 are ENHRY and SYGVKD. V dropped 3 bases and J dropped 0 bases, with 6 bases sitting between them. The CDR3 is made up of 13 amino acids. Here the CDR3 DNA reads TGTGCCATCAGTGAACCAGCCTCCTACGAGCAGTACTTC. Translated, it gives CAISEPASYEQYF.

A few counts support this clone. The chain links TRBV18 to TRBJ1-5; D uncertain. Trimming shortened V by 3 bases and J by 7 bases, and 10 bases separated the two germline ends. This CDR3 region has 13 residues. The germline V gene has CDR1 KGHSH and CDR2 LQKENI. The CDR3 spells CASSPPGGQPQHF. The CDR3 region has the DNA TGTGCCAGCTCACCTCCCGGTGGACAGCCCCAGCATTTT.

J is TRBJ1-4 and V is TRBV13; TRBD1 aligns across 8 bases. Germline V gene sequence: CDR1 PRHDT, CDR2 FYEKMQ (reference sequence). CDR3 length: 14 amino acids. The trim removed 6 bases at V and 9 bases at J, leaving 9 bases unmatched. CDR3 sequence: CASRKQGESKKLFF. The CDR3 bases are TGTGCCAGCAGAAAACAGGGGGAGTCTAAAAAACTGTTTTTT.

The chain combines TRBV5-4 with TRBJ1-1; tentative D call: TRBD1 (6 bases). Trimming removed 3 bases at V and 6 bases at J, with 12 bases between. The length of the CDR3 is 13 residues. Germline CDR1 and CDR2: SGHNT and YYREEE (reference sequence). CDR3 in DNA: TGTGCCAGCAGCTCGGACAGTCTGGCTGAAGCTTTCTTT. As protein: CASSSDSLAEAFF. Full variable domain (missing parts from reference TRBV5-4 and TRBJ1-1): ETGVTQSPTHLIKTRGQQVTLRCSSQSGHNTVSWYQQALGQGPQFIFQYYREEENGRGNFPPRFSGLQFPNYSSELNVNALELDDSALYLCASSSDSLAEAFFGQGTRLTVV.

The chain couples TRBV11-2 to TRBJ2-2; D is unresolved. Germline V CDR1 and CDR2: SGHAT, FQNNGV. The length of the CDR3 is 13 residues. V was clipped by 1 base and J by 6 bases, with 6 bases between them. Here the CDR3 DNA reads TGTGCCAGCAGCTTAGGAGTCTCCGGGGAGCTGTTTTTT. Its protein product is CASSLGVSGELFF. The full variable domain, completed using reference TRBV11-2 and TRBJ2-2, is EAGVAQSPRYKIIEKRQSVAFWCNPISGHATLYWYQQILGQGPKLLIQFQNNGVVDDSQLPKDRFSAERLKGVDSTLKIQPAKLEDSAVYLCASSLGVSGELFFGEGSRLTVL.

This chain uses TRBV14 with TRBJ2-2; D is possibly TRBD2 (7 bases). Germline CDR1 reads SGHDN; CDR2 reads FVKESK. The CDR3 consists of 14 residues. V was pared by 1 base and J by 9 bases, with 12 bases between. In nucleotides, the CDR3 is TGTGCCAGCAGCCAAGTTGGCGGGGGCCGGGAGCTGTTTTTT. Amino acid sequence: CASSQVGGGRELFF.

The V and J genes are TRBV29-1 and TRBJ2-1; 13 bases map to TRBD2. CDR3 length: 14 amino acids. Germline values: CDR1 SQVTM, CDR2 ANQGSEA. V was clipped by 4 bases and J by 7 bases; unmatched bases: 4. The CDR3 DNA reads TGCAGCGTTGGGGGACTAGCGGGATGGAATGAGCAGTTCTTC. This codes for CSVGGLAGWNEQFF.

This clone appeared a single time. The gene calls are TRBV6-5 and TRBJ2-7; D gene unclear. The CDR3 spans 14 residues. CDR1 is MNHEY, CDR2 SVGAGI, per germline. The V end lost 1 base, the J end lost 6 bases, and 13 bases lay between the germline ends. DNA of the CDR3: TGTGCCAGCAGTTACTACGCAGGCCGAGGCGAGCAGTACTTC. It specifies CASSYYAGRGEQYF.

This clone appeared once. The rearrangement joins TRBV7-2 to TRBJ1-1; no reliable D call. This CDR3 comprises 14 residues. Trimming shortened V by 3 bases and J by 3 bases, and 11 bases separated the two germline ends. Germline V gene sequence: CDR1 SGHTA, CDR2 FQGNSA. CDR3 region: CASSLGQRYTEAFF. Written as DNA, the CDR3 is TGTGCCAGCAGCTTGGGTCAGAGATACACTGAAGCTTTCTTT.

In DNA form, the CDR3 reads TGTGCCAGTAGCGTAGAGGGCAGACCGCGGCTTGGCTACACCTTC. Translating gives CASSVEGRPRLGYTF. J is TRBJ1-2 and V is TRBV19; D remains unclear. V was shortened by 6 bases and J by 7 bases, with 21 bases between the two germline ends. This CDR3 has 15 residues. CDR1 LNHDA and CDR2 SQIVND come from the germline V gene (reference sequence).

This rearrangement joins TRBV6-1 to TRBJ2-4, with D hard to call. The CDR3 length is 13 residues. V lost 8 bases and J lost 0, with 8 bases in between. Germline assignment: CDR1 MNHNS and CDR2 SASEGT. CDR3 sequence reads: CASFGLAKNIQYF. The CDR3 DNA reads TGTGCCAGCTTCGGATTAGCCAAAAACATTCAGTACTTC.

The chain couples TRBV7-9 to TRBJ1-1; TRBD1 agrees at 7 bases. Germline CDR1 is SEHNR and CDR2 is FQNEAQ (reference sequence). V lost 10 bases, J lost 4 bases, and 12 bases stayed unmatched. The CDR3 length is 14 residues. The CDR3 nucleotides are TGTGCCACCAGGGGGGACAGTGTTACCACTGAAGCTTTCTTT. Protein: CATRGDSVTTEAFF.

The chain carries TRBV6-1 and TRBJ1-5; D is unresolved. V was trimmed by 1 base and J by 9 bases, leaving 10 bases between them. Germline CDR1 is MNHNS and CDR2 is SASEGT. The length of the CDR3 is 13 residues. The CDR3 is CASSEGGKWPQHF. The CDR3 bases are TGTGCCAGCAGTGAAGGGGGAAAGTGGCCCCAGCATTTT.

The chain employs TRBV19 and TRBJ1-5, with D maybe TRBD1 (5 bases). Trimming cost V 4 bases and J 5 bases, with 15 bases left between them. Looked up from germline, CDR1 is LNHDA and CDR2 is SQIVND (reference sequence). This CDR3 spans 15 amino acids. The CDR3 spells CASSSGLGGDQPQHF. CDR3 sequence (DNA): TGTGCCAGTAGTAGCGGCCTTGGAGGGGATCAGCCCCAGCATTTT.

The chain carries TRBV5-5 and TRBJ2-5, with a possible D match to TRBD1 (5 bases). This CDR3 is 13 amino acids long. V lost 3 bases and J lost 0, with 6 bases in between. Germline lookup yields CDR1 SGHKS and CDR2 YYEKEE (reference sequence). The CDR3 sequence: CASSSGYQETQYF. The CDR3 DNA sequence: TGTGCCAGCAGCTCAGGGTACCAAGAGACCCAGTACTTC.

In this sample, this clone turned up a few times. V usage is TRBV19 and J usage is TRBJ2-3, with a possible D match to TRBD2 (5 bases). Trimming took off 7 bases at V and 7 bases at J, with 15 bases between the two ends. This CDR3 comprises 13 residues. Germline V CDR1 and CDR2: LNHDA, SQIVND (reference sequence). The CDR3 loop is CASNQNSENTQYF. The CDR3 nucleotides are TGTGCCAGTAACCAAAATAGCGAGAATACGCAGTATTTT. The complete variable domain, with remaining parts taken from reference TRBV19 and TRBJ2-3, reads DGGITQSPKYLFRKEGQNVTLSCEQNLNHDAMYWYRQDPGQGLRLIYYSQIVNDFQKGDIAEGYSVSREKKESFPLTVTSAQKNPTAFYLCASNQNSENTQYFGPGTRLTVL.

The chain recombines TRBV30 with TRBJ1-1; 8 bases are a match to TRBD1. The J segment lost 1 base and the V segment lost 2 bases, leaving 6 bases of the junction unmatched. The germline V gene encodes CDR1 GTSNPN and CDR2 SVGIG (reference sequence). This CDR3 has 15 residues. The CDR3 is CAWSWTGPRNTEAFF. CDR3 DNA: TGTGCCTGGAGTTGGACAGGGCCCAGGAACACTGAAGCTTTCTTT.